This T cell receptor beta chain comes out of a study of T cell responses to AZD1222 COVID-19 vaccine. Per the germline V gene, CDR1 is SEHNR and CDR2 is FQNEAQ (reference sequence). The ends were cut back, 6 bases at V and 4 bases at J, with 8 bases in the middle. The CDR3 runs 12 residues. Study observations and caveats: Females made up more of the donors, who were largely white British, and clonal diversity may have come out too low. Targeting of unmutated variant regions was reportedly seen in nearly half of spike-specific TCRs.

About this clone itself: Its target is not known.

Profiling relied on immunoSEQ multiplex PCR, and the TCRdb table lists in-frame clones only, not all of them. Among over 85,000 clones listed, 70% to 85% were seen once. V and J are TRBV7-9 and TRBJ2-3; no definite D call. The sequencing here drew on peripheral blood, taken 28 days after the second AZD1222 dose. The TCR comes from an adult who received the AZD1222 COVID-19 vaccine. The chain's CDR3 is CASRWSADTQYF. CDR3 sequence (DNA): TGTGCCAGCAGATGGTCAGCAGATACGCAGTATTTT.